Sequencing of this T cell receptor beta chain was carried out in a study of breast tumors, draining lymph nodes, adjacent tissues (dated by TCRdb to about 2016). General notes on the study: Breast cancer patients provided tumor, adjacent nontumor tissue and axillary lymph nodes, and the study compared the TCR beta repertoires across these three sources. In human breast cancer, the study set out to assess how tumor, surrounding tissue and draining lymph node repertoires relate to one another and whether T cells might be exchanged between them. Beyond this particular receptor, the publication reports: The data were judged consistent with most tumor T cells deriving from the lymph node and then expanding within tumor tissue. The conclusion that tumor T cells originate in lymph nodes was presented as consistent with a hypothesis rather than as directly demonstrated. Tumors showed preferential V and J gene usage, and their T-cell repertoire diversity fell below that of lymph nodes yet above that of nontumor tissue. In luminal-like breast cancer, tumor and nontumor tissue repertoires resembled each other significantly more than in basal-like breast cancer.

CDR3 length: 10 amino acids, cysteine to phenylalanine. Only the CDR3 DNA is retained, 30 bases long and in frame from the first base. Looking up the germline V gene yields CDR1 SQVTM and CDR2 ANQGSEA. Sequencing instrument: Illumina HiSeq 2000. TCR beta chain libraries were generated by multiplex PCR amplification. The amplified TCR beta chain products were analyzed by high-throughput sequencing. TCRdb reprocessing: public reads trimmed at Q25 with fastp, clones called with MiXCR, in-frame beta chains kept. CDR3 protein sequences are deduplicated, and each keeps its most common genes and DNA. Within this sample are about 300,000 distinct CDR3 sequences, with over 25% of them counted one time only. Of the sample, approximately 1% is held by the ten largest clones. This clonotype showed up just a few times. Its antigen remains undetermined. No quality values exist for individual bases; no much larger clone is one base distant.

Lymph node samples were obtained from the axillary draining lymph nodes of breast cancer patients. The sequence was collected from a female donor with breast cancer. Some clones in this sample may be carry-over from other donors' samples. The source material was axillary lymph node tissue. The receptor chain draws on TRBV29-1 and TRBJ1-1; the D gene is unclear. The CDR3: CSALNTEAFF. The nucleotide sequence is given as TGCAGTGCCTTGAACACTGAAGCTTTCTTT.